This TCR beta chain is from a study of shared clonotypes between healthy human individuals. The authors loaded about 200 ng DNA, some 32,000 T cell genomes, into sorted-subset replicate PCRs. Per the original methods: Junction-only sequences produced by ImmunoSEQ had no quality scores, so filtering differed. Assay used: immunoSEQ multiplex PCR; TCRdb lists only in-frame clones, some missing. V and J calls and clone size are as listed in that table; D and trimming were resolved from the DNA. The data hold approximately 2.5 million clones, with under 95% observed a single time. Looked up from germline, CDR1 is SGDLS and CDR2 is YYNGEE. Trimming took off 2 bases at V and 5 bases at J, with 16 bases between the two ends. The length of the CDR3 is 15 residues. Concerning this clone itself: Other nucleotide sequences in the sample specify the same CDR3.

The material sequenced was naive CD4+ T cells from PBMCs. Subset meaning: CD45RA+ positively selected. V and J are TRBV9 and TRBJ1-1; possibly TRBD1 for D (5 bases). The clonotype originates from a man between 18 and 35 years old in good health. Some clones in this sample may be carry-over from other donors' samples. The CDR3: CASSVGSGRNTEAFF. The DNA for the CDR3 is TGTGCCAGCAGCGTTGGGTCAGGGCGGAATACTGAAGCTTTCTTT.